These 21 T cell receptor beta chains share one sample of origin, sequenced in a study of T-cell reconstitution after alpha-beta-depleted transplantation in children. Unique molecular identifiers were used to barcode this TCRbeta library. Each CDR3 protein is one row after TCRdb ran MiXCR on the PCR reads. The sample lists hundreds of thousands of distinct CDR3 sequences; approximately 12% were seen once. Sample: PBMCs from the stem cell graft donor, taken from the stem cell graft. Receptors were obtained from a human donor who donated a stem cell graft to a child with combined immunodeficiency.

This clonotype has a handful of counts. The DNA for the CDR3 is TGCGCCAGCAGCCAAGATAACAGGGGGGAGAATTCACCCCTCCACTTT. It encodes CASSQDNRGENSPLHF. The genes are TRBV4-3 and TRBJ1-6; 8 bases align to TRBD1. V lost 0 bases, J lost 7 bases, and 5 bases stayed unmatched. CDR1 LGHNA and CDR2 YSLEER come from the germline V gene. The CDR3 consists of 16 residues.

This clonotype has only a few counts. V is TRBV7-6 and J is TRBJ1-5, with 7 bases matching TRBD1. Losses at the gene ends were 4 bases for V and 6 bases for J; bases not matched to a gene: 6. This CDR3 has 14 amino acids. CDR1 and CDR2 (germline): SGHVS, FNYEAQ. The CDR3 sequence: CASSSQGGGQPQHF. CDR3 sequence (DNA): TGTGCCAGCAGCTCCCAGGGGGGGGGTCAGCCCCAGCATTTT.

This clonotype was seen repeatedly, ten times or more. V and J are TRBV27 and TRBJ2-7, with D unclear. The V end lost 5 bases, the J end lost 7 bases, and 18 bases lay between the germline ends. The CDR3 runs to 14 residues. Germline CDR1 reads MNHEY; CDR2 reads SMNVEV (reference sequence). CDR3 DNA sequence: TGTGCCAGCAGTCCCTTGTCTATCCCTGGGGAGCAGTACTTC. Amino acids: CASSPLSIPGEQYF.

This clonotype turned up a few times. The rearrangement uses TRBV5-1 and TRBJ2-7; the D call may be TRBD1 or TRBD2 (5 bases each). Germline V CDR1 and CDR2: SGHRS, YFSETQ. With 0 bases removed from V and 7 bases from J, the gap between germline ends came to 17 bases. CDR3 length equals 15 residues. CDR3 protein: CASSLDGTPFYEQYF. The CDR3 region has the DNA TGCGCCAGCAGCTTGGACGGGACCCCGTTTTATGAGCAGTACTTC.

This clonotype has at least ten counts. This chain connects TRBV7-9 to TRBJ2-7, with a tentative D call TRBD1 (5 bases). The CDR3 covers 14 residues. Germline-derived CDR1 and CDR2 are SEHNR and FQNEAQ (reference sequence). V was pared by 4 bases and J by 0 bases, with 10 bases between. This CDR3 reads CASSSDSLSYEQYF. CDR3 DNA: TGTGCCAGCAGCTCAGACAGTCTCTCCTACGAGCAGTACTTC.

The rearrangement joins TRBV15 to TRBJ2-1, with 10 bases that match TRBD2. Germline lookup yields CDR1 LNHNV and CDR2 YYDKDF (reference sequence). The CDR3 consists of 19 residues. V lost 3 bases and J lost 4; bases outside the gene matches: 15. The CDR3 reads CATSSSASGGAVGYNEQFF. CDR3 sequence (DNA): TGTGCCACCAGCAGTAGCGCGAGCGGGGGGGCCGTGGGGTACAATGAGCAGTTCTTC.

This clonotype has only a few counts. The V call is TRBV29-1, the J call TRBJ1-2; D is unresolved. The CDR3 has 12 amino acids. V shed 3 bases and J shed 4 bases, with 9 bases lying between them. The germline gives CDR1 SQVTM, CDR2 ANQGSEA. The CDR3 protein is CSVDLGVYGYTF. Here the CDR3 DNA reads TGCAGCGTTGATCTCGGGGTCTATGGCTACACCTTC.

This clonotype was recorded once. A much larger clone is a single base away; this may be a read error. The CDR3 nucleotides are TGTGCCAGCAGTCCGGGACTAGCGGGAGTGTGGGAGACCCAGTACTTC. Translated: CASSPGLAGVWETQYF. V gene TRBV12-3 or TRBV12-4 combines with J gene TRBJ2-5, with TRBD2 matching 14 bases. CDR3 length: 16 residues. Losses at the gene ends were 5 bases for V and 5 bases for J; bases not matched to a gene: 7.

This chain's CDR3 is CASSPWDRPQETQYF. As DNA, the CDR3 is TGTGCCAGCAGCCCCTGGGACAGACCCCAAGAGACCCAGTACTTC. This chain joins TRBV9 and TRBJ2-5; TRBD1 matches 7 bases. Germline V gene sequence: CDR1 SGDLS, CDR2 YYNGEE. The V segment lost 4 bases and the J segment 1 base; nucleotides outside the gene matches: 7. The CDR3 is 15 residues long.

V gene TRBV20-1 combines with J gene TRBJ2-5; TRBD1 agrees at 11 bases. The CDR3 runs to 15 residues. Germline V gene sequence: CDR1 DFQATT, CDR2 SNEGSKA (reference sequence). Unmatched junction bases numbered 11, after V lost 6 bases and J lost 5 bases. The CDR3 region is CSASPGTGGKETQYF. CDR3 in DNA: TGCAGTGCGAGCCCCGGGACAGGGGGTAAGGAGACCCAGTACTTC.

The rearrangement links TRBV10-3 to TRBJ1-5, with a weak D call TRBD1 (6 bases). The V gene lost 10 bases and the J gene lost 0 bases, with 16 bases spanning the gap. Germline V lookup: CDR1 ENHRY, CDR2 SYGVKD. This CDR3 spans 15 amino acids. CDR3: CATASDRISNQPQHF. CDR3 nucleotides: TGTGCCACAGCCTCGGACAGAATTAGCAATCAGCCCCAGCATTTT.

This clonotype was detected a few times. This chain links TRBV5-1 with TRBJ1-3; TRBD1 might be the D (5 bases). V was pared by 4 bases and J by 0 bases, with 17 bases between. Germline V gene data show CDR1 as SGHRS and CDR2 as YFSETQ. This CDR3 is built from 17 residues. DNA for the CDR3: TGCGCCAGCAGCGGGACGGGGTTCTCTCTCTCTGGAAACACCATATATTTT. Protein product: CASSGTGFSLSGNTIYF.

The V call is TRBV6-5, the J call TRBJ2-7; D perhaps matches TRBD2 (5 bases). V gave up 2 bases and J gave up 2 bases, with 7 bases separating them. CDR1 MNHEY and CDR2 SVGAGI come from the germline V gene. This CDR3 region has 13 residues. CDR3 protein: CASSYREPYEQYF. Here the CDR3 DNA reads TGTGCCAGCAGTTACCGGGAACCCTACGAGCAGTACTTC.

This clonotype appeared many times. The chain is built from TRBV29-1 and TRBJ2-3; TRBD2 agrees at 10 bases. The J segment lost 0 bases and the V segment lost 4 bases, leaving 7 bases of the junction unmatched. The germline V gene has CDR1 SQVTM and CDR2 ANQGSEA. The CDR3 is made up of 16 amino acids. CDR3 residues: CSVGEREGSSTDTQYF. CDR3 DNA: TGCAGCGTTGGCGAGCGGGAGGGTTCTAGCACAGATACGCAGTATTTT.

This clonotype was counted a few times. V and J are TRBV6-6 and TRBJ2-7, with D perhaps TRBD1 or TRBD2 (5 bases each). V lost 5 bases and J 5 bases, leaving 13 bases between the germline ends. From germline, CDR1 is MNHNY and CDR2 SVGAGI (reference sequence). This CDR3 contains 13 residues. The DNA for the CDR3 is TGTGCCAGCAGTCTACAGGAGGTCAACGAGCAGTACTTC. The encoded protein is CASSLQEVNEQYF.

This clonotype was recorded many times. This chain uses TRBV7-9 with TRBJ1-1; D is unclear. The germline V and J ends were trimmed by 5 bases and 4 bases, with 14 bases remaining between them. From germline, CDR1 is SEHNR and CDR2 FQNEAQ (reference sequence). The CDR3 extends over 14 amino acids. The CDR3 loop is CASSGPVGSTEAFF. In DNA form, the CDR3 reads TGTGCCAGCAGCGGACCAGTGGGGAGCACTGAAGCTTTCTTT. The complete variable domain, with remaining parts taken from reference TRBV7-9 and TRBJ1-1, reads DTGVSQNPRHKITKRGQNVTFRCDPISEHNRLYWYRQTLGQGPEFLTYFQNEAQLEKSRLLSDRFSAERPKGSFSTLEIQRTEQGDSAMYLCASSGPVGSTEAFFGQGTRLTVV.

This clonotype has just a few counts. The chain recombines TRBV12-3 or TRBV12-4 with TRBJ1-1, with TRBD1 matching over 7 bases. The V gene end was trimmed by 6 bases and the J gene end by 7 bases; junction bases not matched to a gene: 8. This CDR3 comprises 13 residues. The CDR3 nucleotides are TGTGCCAGCAGAGTCGACAGGGCAGTTGAAGCTTTCTTT. Translation gives CASRVDRAVEAFF.

This chain joins TRBV12-3 or TRBV12-4 and TRBJ2-6; a weak D match, TRBD1 (5 bases). Trimming shortened V by 4 bases and J by 4 bases, and 17 bases separated the two germline ends. The CDR3 totals 17 residues. The CDR3 DNA sequence: TGTGCCAGCAGTTCCGCTACAGGCCGTCGGGGGGCCAACGTCCTGACTTTC. This sequence encodes CASSSATGRRGANVLTF.

This clonotype was seen more than once but under ten times. V gene TRBV3-1 combines with J gene TRBJ2-5; perhaps TRBD1 as D (6 bases). Germline V CDR1 and CDR2: LGHDT, YNNKEL (reference sequence). Between the trimmed V and J ends, which lost 4 bases and 2 bases, there was a span of 14 bases. The CDR3 covers 15 residues. CDR3: CASSPKTGFQETQYF. The CDR3 DNA reads as TGTGCCAGCAGCCCGAAAACAGGGTTTCAAGAGACCCAGTACTTC.

Comments on this clonotype: A much larger clone is a single base away; this may be a read error. CDR3 amino acids: CASSGGLNSEAFF. The CDR3 DNA reads TGTGCCAGCAGCGGCGGGCTGAACTCTGAAGCTTTCTTT. The chain uses TRBV4-2 and TRBJ1-1; D is unclear. The CDR3 covers 13 residues. Germline V gives CDR1 LGHNA, CDR2 YNFKEQ.

This clonotype appeared a few times. V and J are TRBV30 and TRBJ2-1, with 9 bases aligning to TRBD2. V lost 3 bases to trimming and J lost 5 bases; unmatched junction nucleotides: 14. The CDR3 has 17 amino acids. Germline loops: CDR1 GTSNPN, CDR2 SVGIG (reference sequence). CDR3 residues: CAWSRDRLAELHNEQFF. DNA of the CDR3: TGTGCCTGGAGCCGGGACAGACTAGCGGAACTCCACAATGAGCAGTTCTTC.